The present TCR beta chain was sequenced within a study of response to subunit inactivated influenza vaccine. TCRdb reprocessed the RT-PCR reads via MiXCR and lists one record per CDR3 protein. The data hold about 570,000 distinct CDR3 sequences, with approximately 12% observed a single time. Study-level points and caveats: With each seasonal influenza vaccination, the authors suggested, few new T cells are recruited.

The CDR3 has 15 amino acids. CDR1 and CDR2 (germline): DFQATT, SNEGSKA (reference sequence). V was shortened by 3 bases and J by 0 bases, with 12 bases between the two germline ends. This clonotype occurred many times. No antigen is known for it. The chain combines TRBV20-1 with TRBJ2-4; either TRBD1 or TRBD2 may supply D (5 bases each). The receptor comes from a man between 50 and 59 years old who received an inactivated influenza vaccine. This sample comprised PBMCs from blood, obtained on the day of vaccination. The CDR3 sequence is CSASDGALAKNIQYF. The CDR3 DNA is TGCAGTGCTAGTGACGGGGCTCTAGCCAAAAACATTCAGTACTTC.